One sample yielded the 2 T cell receptor beta chains listed below, sequenced in a study of blood T cells in healthy people across ages. A sample-barcoded 5' primer and a J-beta primer mix were used in a second PCR of about 7 to 11 cycles. TCRdb fed the 5' RACE reads into MiXCR, producing one record per CDR3 protein. The table has approximately 810,000 distinct CDR3 sequences, 25% to 35% seen once; the top ten hold 15% to 20%. Sequencing used blood. The receptors derive from a woman aged 80 or over in good health.

V usage is TRBV21-1 and J usage is TRBJ2-7; the table's D gene call, TRBD1, was not cross checked with the DNA. TRBV21-1 is tagged as a pseudogene. The CDR3 contains 17 residues. The CDR3 spells CASSTILPRQGAYEQYF. The CDR3 DNA is TGTGCCAGCAGCACTATCCTACCAAGACAGGGGGCCTACGAGCAGTACTTC.

This clonotype was counted at least ten times. A much larger clone sits a single nucleotide away, making a read error possible. The V call is TRBV5-1, the J call TRBJ2-1; TRBD2 might be the D (6 bases). The J call could be wrong; TRBJ2-7 is a better fit for the DNA end. This CDR3 contains 15 residues. CDR1 is SGHRS and CDR2 is YFSETQ in the germline V gene. DNA of the CDR3: TGCGCCAGCAGCTCAAGGAGGGATTTCTACAATGAGCAGTACTTC. Its protein is CASSSRRDFYNEQYF.